This T cell receptor (beta chain) was identified in a study of cytomegalovirus exposure and HLA in healthy donors. With 60 Vbeta and 13 Jbeta primers, the PCR was carried out. Sequencing used immunoSEQ multiplex PCR; TCRdb keeps in-frame clones, though not all of them. The sample gives about 150,000 clones, approximately 79% of which show up once; about 5.9% is in the top ten. With respect to this clone: Its target is unknown.

The V gene end was trimmed by 7 bases and the J gene end by 2 bases; junction bases not matched to a gene: 5. There are 14 residues in the CDR3. Germline V gene data show CDR1 as MNHNS and CDR2 as SASEGT. Study conclusions and caveats: There was a cluster of highly shared sequence variants that was likely a sequencing artifact.

Sequences were obtained from PBMCs. The sequence derives from a middle-aged man in good health and CMV-seropositive. The genes are TRBV6-1 and TRBJ1-2; the match to TRBD1 covers 9 bases. This chain's CDR3 is CASKQGAPNYGYTF. The CDR3, as DNA: TGTGCCAGCAAACAGGGGGCTCCCAACTATGGCTACACCTTC.